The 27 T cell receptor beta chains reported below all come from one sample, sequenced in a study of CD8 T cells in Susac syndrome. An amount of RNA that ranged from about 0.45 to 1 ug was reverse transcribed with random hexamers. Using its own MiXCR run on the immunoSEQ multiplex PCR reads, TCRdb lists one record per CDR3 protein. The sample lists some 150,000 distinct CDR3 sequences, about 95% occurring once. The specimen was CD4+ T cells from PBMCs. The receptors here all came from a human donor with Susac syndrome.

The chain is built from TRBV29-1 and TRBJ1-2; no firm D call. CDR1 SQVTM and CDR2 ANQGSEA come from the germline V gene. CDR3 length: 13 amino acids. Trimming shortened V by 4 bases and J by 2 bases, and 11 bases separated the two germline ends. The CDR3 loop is CSVVAGPNYGYTF. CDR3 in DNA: TGCAGCGTTGTCGCTGGACCGAACTATGGCTACACCTTC.

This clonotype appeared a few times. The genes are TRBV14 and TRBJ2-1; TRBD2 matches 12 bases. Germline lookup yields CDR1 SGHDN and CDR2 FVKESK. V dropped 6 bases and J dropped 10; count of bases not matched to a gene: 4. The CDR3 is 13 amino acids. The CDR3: CASSLAGGNEQFF. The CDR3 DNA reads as TGTGCCAGCAGTCTAGCGGGGGGGAACGAGCAGTTCTTC.

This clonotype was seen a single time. The CDR3 nucleotides are TGTGCCAGCAGTCCCACAGGATATCCCTACAATGAGCAGTTCTTC. Translation gives CASSPTGYPYNEQFF. This chain joins TRBV9 and TRBJ2-1; possible D gene TRBD1, 5 bases. CDR3 size: 15 residues. Per the germline V gene, CDR1 is SGDLS and CDR2 is YYNGEE. V was cut by 5 bases and J by 2 bases, with 14 bases left in between. Combining the CDR3 with reference TRBV9 and TRBJ2-1 gives the whole variable domain DSGVTQTPKHLITATGQRVTLRCSPRSGDLSVYWYQQSLDQGLQFLIQYYNGEERAKGNILERFSAQQFPDLHSELNLSSLELGDSALYFCASSPTGYPYNEQFFGPGTRLTVL.

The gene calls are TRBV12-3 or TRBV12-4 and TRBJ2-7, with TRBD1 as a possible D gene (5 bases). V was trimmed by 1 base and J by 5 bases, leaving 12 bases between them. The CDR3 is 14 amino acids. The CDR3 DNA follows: TGTGCCAGCAGTTTAGGGAAGGGGTTCGACGAGCAGTACTTC. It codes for CASSLGKGFDEQYF.

CDR3 sequence: CASRADSSYEQYF. CDR3 bases: TGTGCCAGCAGAGCCGACAGCTCCTACGAGCAGTACTTC. The chain carries TRBV2 and TRBJ2-7, with a tentative D call TRBD1 (5 bases). This CDR3 region has 13 residues. Germline lookup yields CDR1 SNHLY and CDR2 FYNNEI. Trimming shortened V by 6 bases and J by 0 bases, and 9 bases separated the two germline ends.

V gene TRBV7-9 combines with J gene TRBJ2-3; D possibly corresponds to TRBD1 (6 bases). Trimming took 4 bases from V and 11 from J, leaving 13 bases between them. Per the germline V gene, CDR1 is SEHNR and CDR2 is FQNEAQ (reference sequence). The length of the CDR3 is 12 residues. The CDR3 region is CASSSQQGGQYF. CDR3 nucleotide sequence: TGTGCCAGCAGCTCACAACAGGGCGGGCAGTATTTT.

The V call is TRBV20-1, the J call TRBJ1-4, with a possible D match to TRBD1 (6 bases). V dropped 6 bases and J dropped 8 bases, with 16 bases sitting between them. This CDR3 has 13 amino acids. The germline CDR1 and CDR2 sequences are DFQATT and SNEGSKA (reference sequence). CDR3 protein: CSARGGAFEKLFF. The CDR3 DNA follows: TGCAGTGCCCGAGGGGGGGCTTTCGAAAAACTGTTTTTT.

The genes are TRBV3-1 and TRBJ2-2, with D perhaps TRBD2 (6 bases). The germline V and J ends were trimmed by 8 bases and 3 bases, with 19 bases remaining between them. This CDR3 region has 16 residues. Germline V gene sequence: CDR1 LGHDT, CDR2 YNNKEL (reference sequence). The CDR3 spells CASERSPSADTGELFF. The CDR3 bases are TGTGCCAGCGAACGGAGTCCTAGCGCAGACACCGGGGAGCTGTTTTTT.

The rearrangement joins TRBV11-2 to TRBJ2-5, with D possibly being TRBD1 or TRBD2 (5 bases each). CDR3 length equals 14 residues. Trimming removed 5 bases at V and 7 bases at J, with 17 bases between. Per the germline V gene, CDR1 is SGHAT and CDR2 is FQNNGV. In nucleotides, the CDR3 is TGTGCCAGCAGCACCGGGACCGCTTCAGGGACCCAGTACTTC. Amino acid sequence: CASSTGTASGTQYF.

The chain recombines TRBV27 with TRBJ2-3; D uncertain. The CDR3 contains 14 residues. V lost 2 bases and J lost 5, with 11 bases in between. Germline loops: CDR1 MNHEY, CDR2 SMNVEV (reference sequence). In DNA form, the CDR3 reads TGTGCCAGCAGTTTAGCGAAAAGTCAAGATACGCAGTATTTT. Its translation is CASSLAKSQDTQYF.

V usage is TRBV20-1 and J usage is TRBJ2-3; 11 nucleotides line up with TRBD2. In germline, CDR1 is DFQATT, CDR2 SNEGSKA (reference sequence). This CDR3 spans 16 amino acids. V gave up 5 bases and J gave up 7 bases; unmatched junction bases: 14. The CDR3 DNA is TGCAGTGCTCGCACCCTCCTAGCGGGGGGAATGAATACGCAGTATTTT. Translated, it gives CSARTLLAGGMNTQYF.

CDR3 coding DNA: TGTGCCAGCAGTTCCGGACTAGCGGGGGGGGATACGCAGTATTTT. This gives the protein CASSSGLAGGDTQYF. V usage is TRBV12-3 or TRBV12-4 and J usage is TRBJ2-3, with TRBD2 matching 15 bases. V lost 4 bases to trimming and J lost 6 bases; unmatched junction nucleotides: 2. The CDR3 has 15 amino acids.

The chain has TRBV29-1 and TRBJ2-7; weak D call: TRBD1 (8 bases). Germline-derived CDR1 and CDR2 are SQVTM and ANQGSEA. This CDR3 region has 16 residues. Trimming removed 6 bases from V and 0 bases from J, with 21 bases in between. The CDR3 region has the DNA TGCAGCGTCGCTAGCAAGCGGGACAGGAGCTCCTACGAGCAGTACTTC. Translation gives CSVASKRDRSSYEQYF.

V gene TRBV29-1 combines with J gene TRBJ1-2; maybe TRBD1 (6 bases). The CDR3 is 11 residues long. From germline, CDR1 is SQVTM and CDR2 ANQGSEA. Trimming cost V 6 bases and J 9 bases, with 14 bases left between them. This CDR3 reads CSVVRGGSYTF. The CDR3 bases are TGCAGCGTCGTTAGGGGGGGAAGCTACACCTTC. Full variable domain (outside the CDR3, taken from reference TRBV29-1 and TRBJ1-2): SAVISQKPSRDICQRGTSLTIQCQVDSQVTMMFWYRQQPGQSLTLIATANQGSEATYESGFVIDKFPISRPNLTFSTLTVSNMSPEDSSIYLCSVVRGGSYTFGSGTRLTVV.

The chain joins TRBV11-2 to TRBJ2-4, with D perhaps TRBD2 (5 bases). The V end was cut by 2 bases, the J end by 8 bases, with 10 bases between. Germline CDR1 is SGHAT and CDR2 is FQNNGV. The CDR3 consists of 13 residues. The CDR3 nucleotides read TGTGCCAGCAGCTTATCGAGGGTTGACATTCAGTACTTC. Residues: CASSLSRVDIQYF.

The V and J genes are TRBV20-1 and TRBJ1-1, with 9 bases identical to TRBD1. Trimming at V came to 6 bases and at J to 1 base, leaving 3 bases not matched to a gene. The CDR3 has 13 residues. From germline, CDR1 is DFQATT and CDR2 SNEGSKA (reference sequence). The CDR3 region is CSAPDRGNTEAFF. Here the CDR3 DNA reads TGCAGTGCCCCGGACAGGGGGAACACTGAAGCTTTCTTT.

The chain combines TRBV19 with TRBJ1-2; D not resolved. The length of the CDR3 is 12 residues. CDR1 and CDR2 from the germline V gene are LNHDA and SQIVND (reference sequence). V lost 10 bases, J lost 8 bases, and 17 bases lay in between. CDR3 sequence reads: CATSWLDGGYTF. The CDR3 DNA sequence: TGTGCCACCAGCTGGTTAGACGGCGGCTACACCTTC.

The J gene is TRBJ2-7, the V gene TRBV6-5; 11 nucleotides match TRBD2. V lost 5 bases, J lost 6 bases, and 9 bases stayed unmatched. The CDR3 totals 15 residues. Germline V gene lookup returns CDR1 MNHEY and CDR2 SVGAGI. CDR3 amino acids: CASSAELAGEIEQYF. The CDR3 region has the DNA TGTGCCAGCAGTGCCGAACTAGCGGGAGAGATCGAGCAGTACTTC.

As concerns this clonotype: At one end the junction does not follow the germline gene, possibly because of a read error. In DNA, the CDR3 is TGTGCCAGCAGCTTAGCGGGAGTCCGGGCGAACACTGAAGCTTTCTTT. Translated, it gives CASSLAGVRANTEAFF. The V gene is TRBV12-3 or TRBV12-4, the J gene TRBJ1-1, with no clear D. The CDR3 runs 16 residues.

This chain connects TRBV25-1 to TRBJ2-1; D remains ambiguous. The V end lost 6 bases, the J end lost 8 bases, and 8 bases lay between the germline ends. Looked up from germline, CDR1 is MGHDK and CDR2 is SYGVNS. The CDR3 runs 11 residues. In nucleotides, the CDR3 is TGTGCCAGCAGGACCTGGGATGAGCAGTTCTTC. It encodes CASRTWDEQFF.

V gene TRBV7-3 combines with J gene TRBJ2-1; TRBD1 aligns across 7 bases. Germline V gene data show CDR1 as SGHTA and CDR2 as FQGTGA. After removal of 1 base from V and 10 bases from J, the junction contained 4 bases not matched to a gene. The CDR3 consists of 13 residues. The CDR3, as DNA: TGTGCCAGCAGCTTAAACGAACAGGGGGAGCAGTTCTTC. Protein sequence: CASSLNEQGEQFF.

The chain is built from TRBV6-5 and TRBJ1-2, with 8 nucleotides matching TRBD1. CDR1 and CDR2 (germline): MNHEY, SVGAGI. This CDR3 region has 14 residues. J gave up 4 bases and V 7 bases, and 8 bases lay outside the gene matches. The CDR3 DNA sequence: TGTGCCAGCACGACAGGGGAAGAAGGCTATGGCTACACCTTC. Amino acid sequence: CASTTGEEGYGYTF.

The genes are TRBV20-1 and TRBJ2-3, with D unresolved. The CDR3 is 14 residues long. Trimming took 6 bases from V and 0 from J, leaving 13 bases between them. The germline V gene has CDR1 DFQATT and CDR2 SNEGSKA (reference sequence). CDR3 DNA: TGCAGTGCCAGATGGGCTTCTAGCACAGATACGCAGTATTTT. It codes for CSARWASSTDTQYF.

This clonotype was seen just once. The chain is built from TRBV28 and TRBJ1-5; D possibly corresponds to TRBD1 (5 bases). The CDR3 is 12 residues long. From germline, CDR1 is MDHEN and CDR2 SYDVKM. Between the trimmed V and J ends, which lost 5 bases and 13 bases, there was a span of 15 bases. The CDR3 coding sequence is TGTGCCAGCAGTACGACGGACACCCAGCAGCATTTT. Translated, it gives CASSTTDTQQHF.

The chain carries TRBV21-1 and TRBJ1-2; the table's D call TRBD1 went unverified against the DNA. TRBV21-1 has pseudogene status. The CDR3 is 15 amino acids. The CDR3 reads CASSKSGHGHYGYTF. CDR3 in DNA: TGTGCCAGCAGCAAATCTGGACACGGCCACTATGGCTACACCTTC.

The CDR3 DNA reads as TGCAGTGCCGGGGGGGACTATGGCTACACCTTC. As protein: CSAGGDYGYTF. This chain uses TRBV20-1 with TRBJ1-2; D is possibly TRBD1 (5 bases). This CDR3 contains 11 residues. The V end was cut by 6 bases, the J end by 3 bases, with 8 bases between. Germline CDR1 DFQATT, CDR2 SNEGSKA (reference sequence).

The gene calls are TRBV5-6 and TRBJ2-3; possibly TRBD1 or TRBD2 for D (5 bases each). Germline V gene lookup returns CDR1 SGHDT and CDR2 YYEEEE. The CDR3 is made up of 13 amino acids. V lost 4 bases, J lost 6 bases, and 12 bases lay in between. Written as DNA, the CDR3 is TGTGCCAGCAGCCAGGGACCTGTGGATACGCAGTATTTT. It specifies CASSQGPVDTQYF.